This T cell receptor beta chain was found in a study of blood T cell repertoires in COVID-19 (dated by TCRdb to between 2020 and 2021). Regarding the complete study: Samples from collaborators originated in the United States, Italy and Spain and spanned both the acute and convalescent phases of COVID-19. The material from the prospective study consisted of cDNA or gDNA derived from T cells, B-cell-depleted T cells, or PBMCs. Deeply sampled blood TCRbeta repertoires from subjects exposed to, actively infected with, or recovered from COVID-19 were included in the dataset. The repertoires were released in a freely available public database intended as a resource for research on the immune response to SARS-CoV-2. Samples were obtained from the ongoing ImmuneRACE study (first 160 participants) and from about 1,300 subjects provided by 6 global collaborators. The sample metadata nearly always contained a de-identified subject ID, COVID-19 status, age in years and sex. Where available, HLA class I and class II types were taken from metadata supplied by the sample provider and were not determined by assay-based typing. The paper as a whole reports these results and caveats: The quantity of clinical and demographic metadata differed by source and by participant and was supplied without curation.

Collaborating institutions collected whole blood in K2EDTA tubes following their own protocols. For TCRbeta analysis, collaborators shipped samples in one of three forms: frozen whole blood, isolated PBMCs, or DNA extracted from either of those sample types. Concerning this clone itself: Its specific antigen is unknown. There are no base qualities to consult, and no much larger clone falls within one base.

CDR3 length: 12 amino acids, cysteine to phenylalanine. The entry retains the CDR3 DNA only, 36 bases that are in frame from base 1. Per the germline V gene (reference sequence), SEHNR is the CDR1 and FQNEAQ is the CDR2. V and J are truncated by 5 bases and 4 bases respectively, leaving an intervening sequence of 7 bases. TCRbeta CDR3 regions were amplified from genomic DNA by means of the immunoSEQ Assay, a bias-controlled multiplex PCR. Processing in the source paper ran as follows. Within the assay, amplification of reference gene primers was used to estimate how many nucleated cells each sample contained. To quantify the absolute abundance of each unique TCRbeta CDR3 rearrangement, sequence reads were collapsed and filtered. For each sample, productive Simpson clonality was calculated as the square root of Simpson's diversity index over productive rearrangements. In TCRdb, the immuneACCESS table is reduced to in-frame sequences with V and J assigned. These tables do not hold every clone; where another copy was compared, an unresolved V gene accounts for under half, and the others remain unexplained. D and trimming were read from the DNA, whereas the V and J calls and clone size are those reported in that table. In this sample the table shows about 140,000 clones, roughly 82% of which occur a single time. The ten most abundant clones make up 10% to 13% of the sample.

Sequencing was done on a sample of peripheral blood. The sequence links TRBV7-9 to TRBJ2-3; too little of a D gene remains to name it. This receptor was taken from a man between 60 and 75 years old with active or convalescent COVID-19. The DNA sequence is as follows: TGTGCCAGCAGCGAGACTGCAGATACGCAGTATTTT. The translation is CASSETADTQYF.